The 3 T cell receptor beta chains presented below share a single source sample, sequenced in a study of T-cell reconstitution after alpha-beta-depleted transplantation in children. Preparation of the TCRbeta library involved a method that used unique molecular identifiers. TCRdb ran MiXCR on the PCR reads and lists one entry per CDR3 protein. The sample has around 450,000 distinct CDR3 sequences, around two fifths seen once; the top ten hold approximately 30%. The starting material was PBMCs, obtained before TCRalphabeta/CD19-depleted stem cell transplant. These receptors were collected from a girl aged 2-10 years with aplastic anemia, due to receive a stem cell transplant.

The V gene is TRBV3-1, the J gene TRBJ2-6; no firm D call. CDR3 length: 13 residues. CDR1 is LGHDT, CDR2 YNNKEL, per germline (reference sequence). Trimming took 4 bases from V and 5 from J, leaving 6 bases between them. CDR3 region: CASSPSWANVLTF. CDR3 nucleotide sequence: TGTGCCAGCAGCCCCTCATGGGCCAACGTCCTGACTTTC.

A few counts support this clonotype. The V gene is TRBV20-1, the J gene TRBJ2-5; 10 bases fit TRBD2. The J segment lost 5 bases and the V segment lost 3 bases, leaving 0 bases of the junction unmatched. This CDR3 spans 12 amino acids. From germline, CDR1 is DFQATT and CDR2 SNEGSKA (reference sequence). The DNA for the CDR3 is TGCAGTGCTAGGGGACTAGCGGAGACCCAGTACTTC. Translating it yields CSARGLAETQYF.

There are a few counts of this clonotype. V and J are TRBV18 and TRBJ2-7; 9 positions match TRBD2. V was pared by 1 base and J by 2 bases, with 6 bases of the junction left unmatched. The germline V gene has CDR1 KGHSH and CDR2 LQKENI. The CDR3 sequence is 16 residues long. CDR3 nucleotide sequence: TGTGCCAGCTCACCACAAAGGACTAGCGAGGCCTACGAGCAGTACTTC. It specifies CASSPQRTSEAYEQYF.